This T cell receptor (beta chain) was sequenced in a study of T cells after yellow fever vaccination. Template-switching 5'RACE yielded the TCR cDNA; a universal primer site and UMIs were added in the process. TCRdb reprocessed the 5' RACE reads with MiXCR, giving one entry per CDR3 protein. The repertoire holds approximately 330,000 distinct CDR3 sequences, with about 4% as singletons. This clonotype was counted between two and nine times. The target antigen is unknown. General study points: A secondary response was less intense yet reached its peak sooner, at day 5 versus 15. Reappearing after the booster were most of the clones from primary vaccination (around 96% CD4, about 87% CD8). Abundant bulk-population clonotypes could contaminate the FACS-sorted repertoires.

The V segment lost 5 bases and the J segment 8 bases; nucleotides outside the gene matches: 8. CDR1 is SEHNR, CDR2 FQNEAQ, per germline (reference sequence). This CDR3 is 14 amino acids long. The receptor was isolated from a man between 18 and 35 years old who received the YFV17D yellow fever vaccine. The rearrangement links TRBV7-9 to TRBJ2-1; 8 nucleotides agree with TRBD1. This specimen consisted of PBMCs, obtained 5 days after the yellow fever booster vaccination. CDR3 DNA sequence: TGTGCCAGCAGCCCCCAGGGGGCGGCCGATGAGCAGTTCTTC. This translates into CASSPQGAADEQFF.